The table lists the clone carrying this T cell receptor (beta chain) with a count of one. The germline CDR1 and CDR2 sequences are MNHEY and SMNVEV (reference sequence). The CDR3 runs 15 residues. The V end lost 0 bases, the J end lost 5 bases, and 13 bases lay between the germline ends. This entry comes from a study of blood T cell repertoires in COVID-19. At the level of the study: Donors in the United States, Italy and Spain gave samples during acute or convalescent COVID-19. The analysed material was cDNA or gDNA that came from T cells, B-cell-depleted T cells, or PBMCs.

Original processing notes: Nucleated cell counts were estimated from reference gene primer amplification. The method was immunoSEQ multiplex PCR; TCRdb's version includes in-frame clones alone and lacks a portion of them. V and J calls and clone size come straight from that table; D and trimming were deduced from the DNA. Among 100,000 to 150,000 clones listed, roughly 87% were seen once. Sequenced material: peripheral blood. The TCR comes from a man at least 80 years old with active or convalescent COVID-19. The chain links TRBV27 to TRBJ2-5, with no clear D. The CDR3 loop is CASSLSGLSRETQYF. DNA for the CDR3: TGTGCCAGCAGTTTATCCGGGTTATCGCGGGAGACCCAGTACTTC.